This T cell receptor (beta chain) came from a study of cytomegalovirus exposure and HLA in healthy donors. This clone has a single count. The PCR ran on 60 Vbeta and 13 Jbeta primers. TCRdb keeps only in-frame clones here, not all; method: immunoSEQ multiplex PCR. The repertoire holds about 60,000 clones, with around 73% as singletons. Material for sequencing was PBMCs. This sequence originates from a man aged 45-65 years in good health and CMV-seronegative.

The CDR3 DNA follows: TGCAGCTTCTCGGGGACCGGGGAGCTGTTTTTT. Translated, it gives CSFSGTGELFF. The chain combines TRBV29-1 with TRBJ2-2; a weak D match, TRBD2 (5 bases). Germline V CDR1 and CDR2: SQVTM, ANQGSEA. Trimming pared 8 bases from V and 5 bases from J, leaving 9 bases between. CDR3 length equals 11 residues.